This TCR beta chain was observed in a study of T cells after yellow fever vaccination. Concerning this clonotype: Antigen specificity is unknown.

A 5'RACE template-switching step, the method used to make TCR cDNA, added a universal primer site and UMIs. MiXCR, applied by TCRdb to the 5' RACE reads, yields one record per CDR3 protein. The sample carries fewer than 650,000 distinct CDR3 sequences, 21% recorded once. This CDR3 comprises 16 residues. The germline V gene encodes CDR1 SGHDT and CDR2 YYEEEE. Germline trimming cut 4 bases from V and 6 bases from J; bases unmatched to any gene: 13. Overall study results and limits: Relatively few clonotypes were ones that appeared in both CD4 and CD8 compartments. Researchers report a weaker secondary response that nonetheless peaked faster, day 5 versus 15. Most primary-vaccination clones recurred post-booster (about 96% CD4, over 70% CD8).

The sequence came from a man aged 18 to 29 who received the YFV17D yellow fever vaccine. The sequenced sample was PBMCs, obtained roughly 23 days after the first yellow fever vaccination. The chain joins TRBV5-6 to TRBJ2-5, with TRBD2 matching over 9 bases. The CDR3 loop reads CASSHRTPGLAKTQYF. Written as DNA, the CDR3 is TGTGCCAGCAGCCATCGAACCCCGGGACTAGCAAAGACCCAGTACTTC.